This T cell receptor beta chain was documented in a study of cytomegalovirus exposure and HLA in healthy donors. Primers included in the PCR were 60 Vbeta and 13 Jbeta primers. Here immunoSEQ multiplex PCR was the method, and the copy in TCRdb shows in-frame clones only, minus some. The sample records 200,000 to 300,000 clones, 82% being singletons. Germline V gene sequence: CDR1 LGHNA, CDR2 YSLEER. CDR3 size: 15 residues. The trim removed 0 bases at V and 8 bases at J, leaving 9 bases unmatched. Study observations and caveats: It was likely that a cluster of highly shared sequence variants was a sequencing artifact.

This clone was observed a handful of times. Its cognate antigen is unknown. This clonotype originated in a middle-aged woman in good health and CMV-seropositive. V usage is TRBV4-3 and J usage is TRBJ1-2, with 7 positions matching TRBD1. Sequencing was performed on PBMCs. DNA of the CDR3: TGCGCCAGCAGCCAAGATCCCCAGGGGGGAAGGGGCTACACCTTC. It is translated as CASSQDPQGGRGYTF.